A selection of T cell receptor beta chains follows, all from one sample in a study of blood T cell repertoires in COVID-19. The table came from immunoSEQ multiplex PCR; TCRdb's copy has only in-frame clones and leaves some out. Of roughly 120,000 clones detected, roughly 80% appear once; the ten largest clones hold around a sixth. The sequencing input was peripheral blood. These receptors originate from an older woman with acute or convalescent COVID-19. Each CDR3 is given with its conserved first and last residue. D genes are given only for firm matches. Part of the rows lack a size; the others show once, few, many or a class for expanded clones.

CDR3 protein	CDR3 DNA	D gene	J gene	clone size	V gene
CASSPAQNSPLHF	TGTGCCAGCAGCCCAGCACAGAATTCACCCCTCCACTTT	NA	TRBJ1-6	NA	TRBV12-3/TRBV12-4
CASSGGGGSYEQYF	TGTGCCAGCAGCGGTGGGGGGGGCTCCTACGAGCAGTACTTC	TRBD2	TRBJ2-7	NA	TRBV3-1/TRBV3-2
CASSRAGGIMNTEAFF	TGCGCCAGCTCCCGGGCAGGGGGGATCATGAACACTGAAGCTTTCTTT	TRBD1	TRBJ1-1	once	TRBV5-1
CASSIQGTYGYTF	TGCGCCAGCTCAATTCAGGGTACCTATGGCTACACCTTC	NA	TRBJ1-2	NA	TRBV10-2
CASSPGQGHNYGYTF	TGTGCCAGCAGTCCGGGACAGGGACATAACTATGGCTACACCTTC	TRBD1	TRBJ1-2	NA	TRBV27
CASRYSNPGNTIYF	TGTGCCAGCAGGTACTCAAACCCTGGAAACACCATATATTTT	NA	TRBJ1-3	NA	TRBV5-6
CASSLSRASGTEAFF	TGTGCCAGCAGCCTCTCCCGTGCCTCGGGAACTGAAGCTTTCTTT	NA	TRBJ1-1	few	TRBV7-3
CSGGSGSGEQYF	TGCAGCGGGGGGTCCGGCAGCGGCGAGCAGTACTTC	NA	TRBJ2-7	few	TRBV29-1
CASSLAGQGEAFF	TGCGCCAGCAGCTTGGCTGGACAGGGTGAAGCTTTCTTT	TRBD1	TRBJ1-1	NA	TRBV5-1
CASSLSFESTQYF	TGTGCCAGCAGCTTGTCCTTCGAGTCTACGCAGTATTTT	NA	TRBJ2-3	NA	TRBV7-3
CASSRGDVGSIETQYF	TGTGCCAGTAGTCGTGGCGACGTAGGGAGTATCGAGACCCAGTACTTC	NA	TRBJ2-5	NA	TRBV19
CASSHQGKLFF	TGCGCCAGCAGCCACCAGGGAAAACTGTTTTTT	NA	TRBJ1-4	once	TRBV4-1
CASRRGPSADNEQFF	TGTGCCAGCAGAAGGGGCCCCAGCGCCGACAATGAGCAGTTCTTC	NA	TRBJ2-1	NA	TRBV6-4
CASSLGRGTEAFF	TGTGCCAGCAGTTTAGGCAGGGGGACTGAAGCTTTCTTT	TRBD1	TRBJ1-1	NA	TRBV27
CASWVERGSTGELFF	TGTGCCAGCTGGGTCGAGCGGGGGAGCACCGGGGAGCTGTTTTTT	TRBD2	TRBJ2-2	NA	TRBV28
CASKQFNQPQHF	TGTGCCAGTAAACAGTTCAATCAGCCCCAGCATTTT	NA	TRBJ1-5	NA	TRBV19
CASSPANYEQYF	TGTGCCAGCTCACCAGCGAACTACGAGCAGTACTTC	NA	TRBJ2-7	NA	TRBV18
CSVDDRGGDTIYF	TGCAGCGTTGATGACCGTGGGGGGGACACCATATATTTT	NA	TRBJ1-3	NA	TRBV29-1
CASSIGTGGGEKLFF	TGCGCCAGCAGCATCGGGACAGGGGGAGGTGAAAAACTGTTTTTT	TRBD1	TRBJ1-4	NA	TRBV5-1
CASSLTAGSGYGYTF	TGCGCCAGCAGCTTGACTGCAGGGTCAGGCTATGGCTACACCTTC	NA	TRBJ1-2	NA	TRBV5-1
CASSPGVLGNQPQHF	TGTGCCAGCAGTCCGGGGGTCCTCGGCAATCAGCCCCAGCATTTT	NA	TRBJ1-5	NA	TRBV3-1/TRBV3-2
CASSFTRGGDTEAFF	TGTGCCAGCAGCTTTACGCGGGGCGGAGACACTGAAGCTTTCTTT	NA	TRBJ1-1	NA	TRBV11-2
CAISEPGTVEKAFF	TGTGCCATCAGTGAGCCGGGGACAGTCGAAAAAGCTTTCTTT	TRBD1	TRBJ1-1	NA	TRBV10-3
CASSPGLNEKLFF	TGTGCCAGCAGCCCGGGACTTAATGAAAAACTGTTTTTT	NA	TRBJ1-4	once	TRBV11-1
CAIRDRESYEQYF	TGTGCCATCAGAGACAGGGAGTCCTACGAGCAGTACTTC	TRBD1	TRBJ2-7	NA	TRBV10-3